This T cell receptor beta chain was recovered during a study of OX40 agonist ivuxolimab in advanced cancers. Regarding the study in general: Ivuxolimab was an agonistic, fully human IgG2 monoclonal antibody directed against OX40 (CD134), a costimulatory receptor. The paper covers the monotherapy dose-escalation part of the phase I ivuxolimab trial, which included N ≈ 50 patients. Prior anti-PD-1, anti-PD-L1 or anti-CTLA-4 therapy was permitted, and checkpoint inhibitors had been received by around 40% of dose-escalation patients. Partial responses were achieved by three dose-escalation patients, of whom one had hepatocellular carcinoma and two had cutaneous melanoma. Peripheral TCRbeta sequencing was intended to test whether TCR sequence diversity was altered and clonal T-cell expansion was caused by ivuxolimab. Intravenous ivuxolimab was administered to patients every 2 weeks at six dose levels: 0.01, 0.1, 0.3, 1.5, 3 and 10 mg/kg. Of the roughly 51 patients in dose escalation, about 20 had hepatocellular carcinoma, about 15 had melanoma, 9 had renal cell carcinoma and 9 had head and neck cancer. The dose-escalation cohort was around 84% male with a mean age of around 64 years, ranging from roughly 20 to 80.

The germline V gene gives CDR1 as MNHEY and CDR2 as SVGAGI. The V end loses 6 bases and the J end loses 14 bases, and a stretch of 22 bases separates them. Spanning cysteine to phenylalanine, the CDR3 consists of 14 amino acids. This entry keeps only the CDR3 DNA: 42 bases, framed from base 1. A word on this clone: Its antigen remains unidentified. No qualities accompany the bases; no much larger clone lies one base away.

Patients with autoimmune disease history or receiving systemic immunosuppression were excluded from the trial. Peripheral blood for TCR sequencing was collected from all dose cohorts at baseline, on cycle 4 day 1, and on cycle 7 day 1. Samples were obtained from an open-label, multicenter, first-in-human phase I dose-escalation trial of ivuxolimab. The trial enrolled adults with locally advanced or metastatic head and neck squamous cell, hepatocellular, melanoma or renal cell carcinoma. Before TCR sequencing, CD4+ T cells and CD8+ T cells from peripheral blood were sorted into separate populations. Summary of the overall study and its limitations: After ivuxolimab, CD8+ T cells had more expanded clones than CD4+ T cells on average. In the 0.1-3.0 mg/kg groups, partial responders were among the patients with the lowest normalized peripheral clonal expansion, particularly in CD8+ T cells. Low levels of normalized T-cell clonal expansion were also seen in some patients who did not respond. At doses of 0.1 to 3.0 mg/kg, clonal expansion of both CD4+ and CD8+ blood T cells was observed from baseline to week 6. Antigen specificity was not determined for the clonally expanded peripheral T cells.

To sequence the TCRbeta CDR3 region, genomic DNA was isolated from the sorted cells. TCRbeta CDR3 regions were sequenced using the immunoSEQ Assay. In its TCRdb copy, this immuneACCESS table keeps in-frame sequences only and misses some clones. Where compared with another copy, unresolved V genes explain less than half of these, and the others have no known cause. This sample gives some 83,000 clones in total; about 86% of them show up just once. The ten largest make up approximately 1.9% of the sample. The sequence links TRBV6-5 to TRBJ1-4, and TRBD1 may be the D gene, going by 6 matching bases. Here the sequenced sample was CD4+ or CD8+ T cells sorted from blood, taken in a trial of the OX40 agonist ivuxolimab. This TCR came from an adult with an advanced solid tumor such as melanoma, head and neck, liver or kidney cancer. The DNA is as follows: TGTGCCAGCAGACCCGACAGGATAGGTCAAAGTCTGTTTTTT. It translates to CASRPDRIGQSLFF.